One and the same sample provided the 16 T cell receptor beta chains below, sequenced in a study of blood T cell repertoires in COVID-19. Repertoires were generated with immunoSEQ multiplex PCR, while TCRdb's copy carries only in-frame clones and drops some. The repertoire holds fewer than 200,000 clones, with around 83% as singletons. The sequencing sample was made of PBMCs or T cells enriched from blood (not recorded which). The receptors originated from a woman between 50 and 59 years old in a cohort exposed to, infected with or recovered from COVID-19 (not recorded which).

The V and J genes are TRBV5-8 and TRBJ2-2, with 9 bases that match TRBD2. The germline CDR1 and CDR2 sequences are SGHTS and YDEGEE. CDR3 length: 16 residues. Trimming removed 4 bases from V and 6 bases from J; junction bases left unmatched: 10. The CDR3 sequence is CASSRKGSGSSGELFF. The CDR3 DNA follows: TGTGCCAGCAGCCGCAAGGGTAGCGGGAGTTCCGGGGAGCTGTTTTTT.

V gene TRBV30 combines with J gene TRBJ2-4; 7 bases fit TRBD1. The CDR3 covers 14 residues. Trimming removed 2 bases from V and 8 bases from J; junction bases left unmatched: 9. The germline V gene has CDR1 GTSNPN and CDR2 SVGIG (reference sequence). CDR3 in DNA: TGTGCCTGGAGTACAACAGGGGTTGGTGACATTCAGTACTTC. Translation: CAWSTTGVGDIQYF.

This CDR3 is CASSPRTSGLSKGPVDTQYF. CDR3 sequence (DNA): TGTGCCAGCAGTCCAAGGACTAGCGGGCTTTCGAAGGGGCCCGTAGATACGCAGTATTTT. The chain has TRBV6-6 and TRBJ2-3; 11 bases agree with TRBD2. There are 20 residues in the CDR3. Trimming cost V 5 bases and J 5 bases; bases outside gene matches: 21. Per germline, CDR1 MNHNY and CDR2 SVGAGI (reference sequence).

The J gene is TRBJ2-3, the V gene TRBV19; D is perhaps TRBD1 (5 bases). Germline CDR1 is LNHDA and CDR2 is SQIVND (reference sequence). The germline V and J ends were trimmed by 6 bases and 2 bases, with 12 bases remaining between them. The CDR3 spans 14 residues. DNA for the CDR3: TGTGCCAGTAGGGATTCGACAGACACAGATACGCAGTATTTT. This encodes CASRDSTDTDTQYF. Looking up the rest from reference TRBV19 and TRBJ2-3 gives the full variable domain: DGGITQSPKYLFRKEGQNVTLSCEQNLNHDAMYWYRQDPGQGLRLIYYSQIVNDFQKGDIAEGYSVSREKKESFPLTVTSAQKNPTAFYLCASRDSTDTDTQYFGPGTRLTVL.

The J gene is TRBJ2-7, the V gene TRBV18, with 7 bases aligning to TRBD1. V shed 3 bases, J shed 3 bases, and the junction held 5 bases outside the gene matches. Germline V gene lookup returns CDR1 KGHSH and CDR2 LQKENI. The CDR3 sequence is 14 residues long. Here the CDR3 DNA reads TGTGCCAGCTCACCTTCGAGGGACAGCTACGAGCAGTACTTC. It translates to CASSPSRDSYEQYF. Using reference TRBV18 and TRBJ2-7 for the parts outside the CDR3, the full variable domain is NAGVMQNPRHLVRRRGQEARLRCSPMKGHSHVYWYRQLPEEGLKFMVYLQKENIIDESGMPKERFSAEFPKEGPSILRIQQVVRGDSAAYFCASSPSRDSYEQYFGPGTRLTVT.

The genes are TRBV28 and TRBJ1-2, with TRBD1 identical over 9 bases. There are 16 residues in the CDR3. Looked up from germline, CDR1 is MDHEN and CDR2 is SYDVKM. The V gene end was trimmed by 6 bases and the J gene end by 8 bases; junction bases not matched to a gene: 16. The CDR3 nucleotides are TGTGCCAGCAGATCCGGGACAGGGATTAGTCCGGGCGGCTACACCTTC. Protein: CASRSGTGISPGGYTF.

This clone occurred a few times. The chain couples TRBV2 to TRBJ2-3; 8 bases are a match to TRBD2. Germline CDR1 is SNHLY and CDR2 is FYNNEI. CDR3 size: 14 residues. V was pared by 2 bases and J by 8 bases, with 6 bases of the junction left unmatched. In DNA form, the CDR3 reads TGTGCCAGCAGTGAACCCCGGGGGGGTGGTACGCAGTATTTT. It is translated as CASSEPRGGGTQYF.

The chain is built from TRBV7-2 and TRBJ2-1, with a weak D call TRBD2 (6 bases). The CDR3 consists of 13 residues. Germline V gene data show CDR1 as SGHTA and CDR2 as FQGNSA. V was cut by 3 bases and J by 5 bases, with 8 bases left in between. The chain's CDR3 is CASSFRLDNEQFF. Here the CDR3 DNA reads TGTGCCAGCAGCTTCCGACTAGACAATGAGCAGTTCTTC.

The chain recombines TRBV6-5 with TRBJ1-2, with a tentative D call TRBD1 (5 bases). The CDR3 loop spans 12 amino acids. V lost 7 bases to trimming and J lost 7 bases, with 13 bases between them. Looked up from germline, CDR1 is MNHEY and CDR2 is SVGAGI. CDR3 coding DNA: TGTGCCAGCAAATTCGGGGACTTTGGCTACACCTTC. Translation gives CASKFGDFGYTF.

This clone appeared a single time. Here the CDR3 DNA reads TGTGCCAGCAGCCGCCTACAGGGTCGCGAGCAGTACTTC. As protein: CASSRLQGREQYF. This chain connects TRBV6-2 or TRBV6-3 to TRBJ2-7; D possibly corresponds to TRBD1 (6 bases). Germline V gene lookup returns CDR1 MNHEY and CDR2 SVGEGT. CDR3 length equals 13 residues. V lost 6 bases and J lost 6, with 15 bases in between.

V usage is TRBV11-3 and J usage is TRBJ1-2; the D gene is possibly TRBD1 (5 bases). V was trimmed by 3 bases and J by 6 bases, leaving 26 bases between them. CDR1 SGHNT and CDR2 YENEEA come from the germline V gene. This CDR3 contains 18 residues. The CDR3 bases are TGTGCCAGCAGCTTCCAATACAGAAACCCGGGGGTAAGACATGGCTACACCTTC. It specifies CASSFQYRNPGVRHGYTF.

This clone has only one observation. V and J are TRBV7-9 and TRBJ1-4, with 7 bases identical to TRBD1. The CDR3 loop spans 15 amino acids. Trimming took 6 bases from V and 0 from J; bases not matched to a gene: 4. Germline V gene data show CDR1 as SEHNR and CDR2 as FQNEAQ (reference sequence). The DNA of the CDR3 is TGTGCCAGCAGGCCGACAGGGCCAACTAATGAAAAACTGTTTTTT. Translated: CASRPTGPTNEKLFF.

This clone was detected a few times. CDR3 nucleotide sequence: TGTGCCAGCTCACCACCGACGGGACAGGGGTATGGCTACACCTTC. As protein: CASSPPTGQGYGYTF. The chain couples TRBV18 to TRBJ1-2; 10 bases map to TRBD1. From germline, CDR1 is KGHSH and CDR2 LQKENI. After removal of 0 bases from V and 5 bases from J, the junction contained 3 bases not matched to a gene. The CDR3 covers 15 residues.

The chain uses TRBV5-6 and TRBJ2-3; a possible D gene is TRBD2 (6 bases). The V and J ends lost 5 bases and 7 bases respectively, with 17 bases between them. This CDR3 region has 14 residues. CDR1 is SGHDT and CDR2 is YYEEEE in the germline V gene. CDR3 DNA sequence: TGTGCCAGCAGTCCCCGGGACTTCGGGAATACGCAGTATTTT. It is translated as CASSPRDFGNTQYF. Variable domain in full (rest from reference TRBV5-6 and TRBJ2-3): DAGVTQSPTHLIKTRGQQVTLRCSPKSGHDTVSWYQQALGQGPQFIFQYYEEEERQRGNFPDRFSGHQFPNYSSELNVNALLLGDSALYLCASSPRDFGNTQYFGPGTRLTVL.

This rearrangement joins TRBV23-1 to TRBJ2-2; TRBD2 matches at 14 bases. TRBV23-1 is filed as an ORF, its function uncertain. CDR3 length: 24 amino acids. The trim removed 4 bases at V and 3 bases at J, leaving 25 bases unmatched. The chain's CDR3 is CASSPYLDRNSGTSGRGYTGELFF. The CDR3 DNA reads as TGCGCCAGCAGTCCCTACCTGGACAGAAATTCCGGGACTAGCGGGAGAGGGTACACCGGGGAGCTGTTTTTT.

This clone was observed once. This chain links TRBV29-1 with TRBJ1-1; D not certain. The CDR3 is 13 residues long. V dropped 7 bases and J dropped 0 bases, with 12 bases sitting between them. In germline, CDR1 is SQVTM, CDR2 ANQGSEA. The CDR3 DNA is TGCAGCGGCGCCGGAGAATTGAACACTGAAGCTTTCTTT. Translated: CSGAGELNTEAFF.